This TCR beta chain was obtained from a study of blood T cells in healthy people across ages. Study results and limitations: Naive T cell percentage and TCR beta diversity correlated strongly. It was the long-lived donors that had more naive CD4+ cells and higher diversity than aged donors. Observed TCR beta diversity per million T cells went down as age went up. This fall followed a roughly linear course with age.

V lost 2 bases and J lost 5; bases outside the gene matches: 9. This CDR3 has 17 residues. Together with a sample-barcoded 5' primer, a J-beta primer mix was included in a second PCR lasting roughly 6 to 12 cycles. One entry per CDR3 protein results from TCRdb running MiXCR on the 5' RACE reads. The sample lists about 650,000 distinct CDR3 sequences, approximately 52% seen once, with roughly 12% in the top ten. This clonotype appeared many times. Its antigen is unknown. The material sequenced was blood. This chain joins TRBV12-3 or TRBV12-4 and TRBJ2-1; 10 bases are a match to TRBD1. The origin of this receptor is a woman of 80 years or more in good health. The CDR3 reads CASSLHRGTGVDNEQFF. The CDR3 DNA reads TGTGCCAGCAGTTTACACCGCGGGACAGGGGTGGACAATGAGCAGTTCTTC.